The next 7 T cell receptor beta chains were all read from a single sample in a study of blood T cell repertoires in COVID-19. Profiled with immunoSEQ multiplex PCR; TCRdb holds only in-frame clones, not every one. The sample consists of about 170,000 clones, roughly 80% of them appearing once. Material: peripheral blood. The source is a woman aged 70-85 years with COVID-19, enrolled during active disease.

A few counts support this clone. The CDR3, as DNA: TGTGCCAGCAGCGTAGGATGGACAGCAAACACTGAAGCTTTCTTT. As protein: CASSVGWTANTEAFF. The chain couples TRBV9 to TRBJ1-1; tentatively, D is TRBD1 (6 bases). The CDR3 runs to 15 residues. From germline, CDR1 is SGDLS and CDR2 YYNGEE. V gave up 0 bases and J gave up 2 bases, with 11 bases separating them.

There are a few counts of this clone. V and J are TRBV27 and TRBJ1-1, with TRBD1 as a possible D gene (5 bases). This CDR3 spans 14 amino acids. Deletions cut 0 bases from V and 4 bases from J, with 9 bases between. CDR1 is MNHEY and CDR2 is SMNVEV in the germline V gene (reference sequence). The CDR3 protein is CASSLSVGGTEAFF. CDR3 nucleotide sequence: TGTGCCAGCAGTTTATCAGTGGGGGGCACTGAAGCTTTCTTT.

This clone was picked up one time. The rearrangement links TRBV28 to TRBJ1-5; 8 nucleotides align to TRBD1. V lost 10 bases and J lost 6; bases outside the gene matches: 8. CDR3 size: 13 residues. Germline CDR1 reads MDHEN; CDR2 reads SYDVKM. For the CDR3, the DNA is TGTGCCATCCAGGGGGCGGGTAGTCAGCCCCAGCATTTT. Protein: CAIQGAGSQPQHF.

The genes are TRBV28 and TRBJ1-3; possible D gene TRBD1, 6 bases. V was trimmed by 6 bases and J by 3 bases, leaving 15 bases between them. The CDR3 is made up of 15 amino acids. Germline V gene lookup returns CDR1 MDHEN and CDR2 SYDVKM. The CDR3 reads CASRLTGGRGNTIYF. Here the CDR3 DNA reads TGTGCCAGCAGACTCACCGGGGGGCGTGGAAACACCATATATTTT. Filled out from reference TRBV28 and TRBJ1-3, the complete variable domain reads DVKVTQSSRYLVKRTGEKVFLECVQDMDHENMFWYRQDPGLGLRLIYFSYDVKMKEKGDIPEGYSVSREKKERFSLILESASTNQTSMYLCASRLTGGRGNTIYFGEGSWLTVV.

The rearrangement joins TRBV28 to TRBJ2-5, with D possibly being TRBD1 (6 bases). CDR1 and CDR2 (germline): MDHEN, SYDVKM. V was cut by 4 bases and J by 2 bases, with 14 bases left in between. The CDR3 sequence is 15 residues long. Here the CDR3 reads CASSWKRGLQETQYF. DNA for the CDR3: TGTGCCAGCAGTTGGAAAAGGGGGTTACAAGAGACCCAGTACTTC.

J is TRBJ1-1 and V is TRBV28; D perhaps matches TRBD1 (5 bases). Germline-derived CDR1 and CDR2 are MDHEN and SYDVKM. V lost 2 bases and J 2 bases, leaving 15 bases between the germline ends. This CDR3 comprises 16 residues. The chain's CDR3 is CASSLLGGGGNTEAFF. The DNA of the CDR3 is TGTGCCAGCAGTTTACTCGGAGGCGGGGGAAACACTGAAGCTTTCTTT.

The CDR3 DNA is TGTGCCAGCAGTTGGACAGGGGGGGATTCACCCCTCCACTTT. Protein: CASSWTGGDSPLHF. The chain uses TRBV27 and TRBJ1-6, with 10 bases identical to TRBD1. CDR3 length equals 14 residues. The V and J ends lost 4 bases and 8 bases, in that order; junction bases with no gene match: 2. The germline gives CDR1 MNHEY, CDR2 SMNVEV (reference sequence).